Listed here are 6 T cell receptor beta chains from one sample, sequenced in a study of T cell changes during pregnancy in multiple sclerosis. Method: immunoSEQ multiplex PCR; TCRdb's copy keeps in-frame clones and lacks some. Of tens of thousands of clones listed, around 92% are singletons. The input for sequencing was peripheral blood, taken in the first trimester of pregnancy. Every receptor here comes from a female donor in good health, enrolled as a control in a pregnancy study.

This rearrangement joins TRBV11-2 to TRBJ1-5; possible D gene TRBD1, 5 bases. The germline V gene encodes CDR1 SGHAT and CDR2 FQNNGV. With 0 bases removed from V and 7 bases from J, the gap between germline ends came to 10 bases. The CDR3 spans 14 residues. CDR3 coding DNA: TGTGCCAGCAGCTTAGATGTCACAGGACAGCCCCAGCATTTT. Its translation: CASSLDVTGQPQHF.

The chain combines TRBV7-9 with TRBJ1-1; 8 nucleotides agree with TRBD1. Germline lookup yields CDR1 SEHNR and CDR2 FQNEAQ (reference sequence). CDR3 length equals 14 residues. The V segment lost 5 bases and the J segment 1 base; nucleotides outside the gene matches: 3. The CDR3 region is CASSRGQANTEAFF. Written as DNA, the CDR3 is TGTGCCAGCAGCAGGGGACAGGCGAACACTGAAGCTTTCTTT.

There are a few counts of this clone. The chain is built from TRBV7-2 and TRBJ1-5; 7 bases fit TRBD1. Trimming cost V 5 bases and J 2 bases; bases outside gene matches: 3. CDR1 is SGHTA and CDR2 is FQGNSA in the germline V gene. CDR3 size: 14 residues. CDR3 nucleotide sequence: TGTGCCAGCAGCCCCACAGGGGGCAATCAGCCCCAGCATTTT. Its protein is CASSPTGGNQPQHF.

This chain uses TRBV21-1 with TRBJ1-2. TRBV21-1 is deemed a pseudogene. This CDR3 is built from 13 residues. The CDR3 DNA follows: TGTGCCAGCAGCAAAGGTGGGGGGACGGGCTACACCTTC. Protein product: CASSKGGGTGYTF.

The genes are TRBV29-1 and TRBJ2-1; 8 positions match TRBD2. Germline CDR1 SQVTM, CDR2 ANQGSEA. The ends lost 5 bases at V and 4 bases at J; junction bases unmatched: 4. The CDR3 has 13 amino acids. This CDR3 is CSVPTSGYNEQFF. The CDR3 DNA follows: TGCAGCGTTCCAACTAGCGGATACAATGAGCAGTTCTTC.

V is TRBV6-5 and J is TRBJ1-1; D perhaps matches TRBD1 (5 bases). Per germline, CDR1 MNHEY and CDR2 SVGAGI. The CDR3 contains 13 residues. The germline V and J ends were trimmed by 4 bases and 4 bases, with 10 bases remaining between them. The CDR3 DNA follows: TGTGCCAGCAGTTGGGAGGGACTCACTGAAGCTTTCTTT. Translated, it gives CASSWEGLTEAFF.